The 20 T cell receptor beta chains below all came from one sample that was sequenced in a study of cytomegalovirus exposure and HLA in healthy donors. It was with 60 Vbeta and 13 Jbeta primers that the PCR ran. Clones were read by immunoSEQ multiplex PCR, and TCRdb kept only the in-frame ones, dropping some. The sample holds some 150,000 clones, around 80% seen once. Sample: PBMCs. These receptors were taken from a male donor in good health and CMV-seronegative.

Concerning this clone itself: Other nucleotide sequences from this sample produce the same CDR3. The chain combines TRBV19 with TRBJ1-2; 7 positions agree with TRBD1. This CDR3 region has 15 residues. With V trimmed by 10 bases and J by 3 bases, 14 bases remained unmatched. The germline CDR1 and CDR2 sequences are LNHDA and SQIVND (reference sequence). In DNA form, the CDR3 reads TGTGCCACGGGAACAGGGGACAGAAAAGACTATGGCTACACCTTC. As protein: CATGTGDRKDYGYTF.

The chain uses TRBV10-3 and TRBJ1-5, with TRBD1 identical over 9 bases. J gave up 5 bases and V 0 bases, and 2 bases lay outside the gene matches. This CDR3 is built from 15 residues. The V gene's germline CDR1 is ENHRY and CDR2 SYGVKD. Here the CDR3 DNA reads TGTGCCATCAGTGAGTCCGGGACAGGGCATCAGCCCCAGCATTTT. This translates into CAISESGTGHQPQHF.

The chain carries TRBV5-1 and TRBJ1-1; 9 bases match TRBD1. Germline V lookup: CDR1 SGHRS, CDR2 YFSETQ. This CDR3 is 15 amino acids long. J was trimmed by 1 base and V by 4 bases; bases with no gene match: 5. The CDR3 DNA reads as TGCGCCAGCAGCCCGGGGGACAGGGAGAACACTGAAGCTTTCTTT. Translation: CASSPGDRENTEAFF. The full variable domain, rest sourced from reference TRBV5-1 and TRBJ1-1, is KAGVTQTPRYLIKTRGQQVTLSCSPISGHRSVSWYQQTPGQGLQFLFEYFSETQRNKGNFPGRFSGRQFSNSRSEMNVSTLELGDSALYLCASSPGDRENTEAFFGQGTRLTVV.

The genes are TRBV27 and TRBJ2-5; TRBD2 might be the D (5 bases). Deletions cut 6 bases from V and 2 bases from J, with 13 bases between. CDR3 length: 14 residues. Germline values: CDR1 MNHEY, CDR2 SMNVEV (reference sequence). Written as DNA, the CDR3 is TGTGCCAGCAGCTCCGGACTTTTTCAAGAGACCCAGTACTTC. It codes for CASSSGLFQETQYF.

CDR3 sequence: CASSTVAGTVGELFF. CDR3 DNA sequence: TGTGCCAGCAGTACGGTAGCGGGGACCGTGGGGGAGCTGTTTTTT. J is TRBJ2-2 and V is TRBV4-2, with 8 bases aligning to TRBD2. After removal of 6 bases from V and 8 bases from J, the junction contained 11 bases not matched to a gene. CDR1 LGHNA and CDR2 YNFKEQ come from the germline V gene. The CDR3 has 15 residues.

The chain uses TRBV4-1 and TRBJ1-4; D is unclear. The CDR3 contains 14 residues. Trimming removed 4 bases at V and 7 bases at J, with 13 bases between. CDR1 is MGHRA, CDR2 YSYEKL, per germline. The CDR3 DNA reads TGCGCCAGCAGCCCGGGATATTTGGGTGAAAAACTGTTTTTT. It translates to CASSPGYLGEKLFF.

The chain employs TRBV18 and TRBJ2-7, with TRBD1 identical over 8 bases. Unmatched junction bases numbered 9, after V lost 3 bases and J lost 2 bases. The CDR3 runs to 16 residues. CDR1 is KGHSH, CDR2 LQKENI, per germline. For the CDR3, the DNA is TGTGCCAGCTCACCGCAAGTTGGGACAGGAACCTACGAGCAGTACTTC. Protein: CASSPQVGTGTYEQYF.

This chain joins TRBV7-2 and TRBJ1-2, with TRBD1 matching over 7 bases. After removal of 1 base from V and 4 bases from J, the junction contained 6 bases not matched to a gene. Germline loops: CDR1 SGHTA, CDR2 FQGNSA. This CDR3 comprises 15 residues. Written as DNA, the CDR3 is TGTGCCAGCAGCTTAGGGGACAGTACCTTCTATGGCTACACCTTC. Translating gives CASSLGDSTFYGYTF.

This clone was seen a few times. The chain has TRBV28 and TRBJ2-7; a possible D gene is TRBD2 (5 bases). The CDR3 covers 12 residues. Trimming removed 6 bases at V and 7 bases at J, with 13 bases between. CDR1 and CDR2 (germline): MDHEN, SYDVKM. Here the CDR3 DNA reads TGTGCCAGCAGAGGGAGTTTCAGGGAGCAGTACTTC. Residues: CASRGSFREQYF.

The V call is TRBV28, the J call TRBJ1-2; 9 nucleotides line up with TRBD1. The germline V gene encodes CDR1 MDHEN and CDR2 SYDVKM. CDR3 size: 12 residues. V lost 8 bases and J lost 7; bases outside the gene matches: 5. CDR3 coding DNA: TGTGCCAGCTCCGGGACAGGGTTTGGCTACACCTTC. Amino acid sequence: CASSGTGFGYTF.

V gene TRBV7-8 combines with J gene TRBJ1-1; 9 nucleotides line up with TRBD1. V dropped 3 bases and J dropped 4; count of bases not matched to a gene: 6. Germline-derived CDR1 and CDR2 are SGHVS and FQNEAQ. This CDR3 is 15 amino acids long. In DNA, the CDR3 is TGTGCCAGCAGCTTTTACAGGGGGCAGGGCACTGAAGCTTTCTTT. This encodes CASSFYRGQGTEAFF.

The genes are TRBV4-1 and TRBJ1-6, with D possibly matching TRBD1 (6 bases). Germline-derived CDR1 and CDR2 are MGHRA and YSYEKL. V was clipped by 0 bases and J by 2 bases, with 17 bases between them. There are 19 residues in the CDR3. The CDR3 sequence: CASSQEFRGVSAYNSPLHF. CDR3 coding DNA: TGCGCCAGCAGCCAAGAATTCAGGGGAGTTTCAGCCTATAATTCACCCCTCCACTTT.

The gene calls are TRBV10-3 and TRBJ1-3; 9 positions agree with TRBD1. Germline CDR1 reads ENHRY; CDR2 reads SYGVKD. The CDR3 runs 15 residues. Unmatched junction bases numbered 8, after V lost 10 bases and J lost 1 base. The DNA for the CDR3 is TGTGCCAGCGAGGGACAGGGAGAATCTGGAAACACCATATATTTT. Translation gives CASEGQGESGNTIYF.

The chain uses TRBV19 and TRBJ1-1; D is unclear. There are 16 residues in the CDR3. Germline loops: CDR1 LNHDA, CDR2 SQIVND (reference sequence). V lost 5 bases and J 5 bases, leaving 21 bases between the germline ends. The CDR3 is CASSPQWVVRGTEAFF. The CDR3 nucleotides are TGTGCCAGTAGTCCCCAGTGGGTGGTGAGAGGTACTGAAGCTTTCTTT.

J is TRBJ2-3 and V is TRBV9, with 8 positions matching TRBD1. Germline-derived CDR1 and CDR2 are SGDLS and YYNGEE. The CDR3 covers 15 residues. Trimming cost V 0 bases and J 4 bases; bases outside gene matches: 4. Written as DNA, the CDR3 is TGTGCCAGCAGCGTAGGGGACAGGAGACCAGATACGCAGTATTTT. Encoded protein: CASSVGDRRPDTQYF.

The chain has TRBV5-5 and TRBJ2-7; 7 bases are a match to TRBD1. The V gene's germline CDR1 is SGHKS and CDR2 YYEKEE (reference sequence). There are 15 residues in the CDR3. Trimming at V came to 4 bases and at J to 3 bases, leaving 10 bases not matched to a gene. In DNA form, the CDR3 reads TGTGCCAGCAGCGTTACCGGGACAGAAGACTACGAGCAGTACTTC. Translating gives CASSVTGTEDYEQYF.

In its sample, this clone was seen a few times. The chain joins TRBV15 to TRBJ1-1; possible D gene TRBD1, 6 bases. The CDR3 sequence is 14 residues long. Looked up from germline, CDR1 is LNHNV and CDR2 is YYDKDF (reference sequence). Trimming took off 3 bases at V and 4 bases at J, with 12 bases between the two ends. DNA for the CDR3: TGTGCCACCAGCAGCTTGACCAGGGGCACTGAAGCTTTCTTT. Its protein is CATSSLTRGTEAFF.

The chain has TRBV5-1 and TRBJ2-1; TRBD1 might be the D (5 bases). This CDR3 is built from 16 residues. In germline, CDR1 is SGHRS, CDR2 YFSETQ. The V end was cut by 3 bases, the J end by 0 bases, with 13 bases between. The CDR3 protein is CASSYGALSSYNEQFF. In DNA form, the CDR3 reads TGCGCCAGCAGCTATGGGGCCCTTAGCTCCTACAATGAGCAGTTCTTC.

The rearrangement joins TRBV29-1 to TRBJ1-2, with unresolved D. V lost 6 bases to trimming and J lost 6 bases, with 5 bases between them. This CDR3 is built from 9 residues. In germline, CDR1 is SQVTM, CDR2 ANQGSEA. Here the CDR3 reads CSVYDGYTF. CDR3 DNA sequence: TGCAGCGTCTACGATGGCTACACCTTC.

This sequence joins TRBV7-3 and TRBJ2-2, with TRBD1 identical over 7 bases. V trimming: 5 bases; J trimming: 5 bases; junction bases outside the gene matches: 14. The CDR3 runs 17 residues. Germline CDR1 is SGHTA and CDR2 is FQGTGA. The CDR3 DNA reads as TGTGCCAGCAGCCCGGACTTGACAGGGCGGCGAACCGGGGAGCTGTTTTTT. Its protein product is CASSPDLTGRRTGELFF.